The clone carrying this T cell receptor beta chain showed up just a few times. The data belong to a study of cytomegalovirus exposure and HLA in healthy donors. CDR3 length: 17 residues. CDR1 is MGHRA and CDR2 is YSYEKL in the germline V gene. The V end lost 0 bases, the J end lost 4 bases, and 18 bases lay between the germline ends. Use of 60 Vbeta and 13 Jbeta primers characterized the PCR. Method: immunoSEQ multiplex PCR; TCRdb's copy keeps in-frame clones and lacks some. This sample has 130,000 to 150,000 clones, with over 60% found just once. The sequenced sample was PBMCs. The receptor was isolated from a man aged 40-49 years in good health and CMV-seropositive. The chain joins TRBV4-1 to TRBJ1-1; the D is unclear. The CDR3 protein is CASSQEKGLRAGTEAFF. CDR3 sequence (DNA): TGCGCCAGCAGCCAAGAAAAGGGCTTGCGGGCTGGCACTGAAGCTTTCTTT.